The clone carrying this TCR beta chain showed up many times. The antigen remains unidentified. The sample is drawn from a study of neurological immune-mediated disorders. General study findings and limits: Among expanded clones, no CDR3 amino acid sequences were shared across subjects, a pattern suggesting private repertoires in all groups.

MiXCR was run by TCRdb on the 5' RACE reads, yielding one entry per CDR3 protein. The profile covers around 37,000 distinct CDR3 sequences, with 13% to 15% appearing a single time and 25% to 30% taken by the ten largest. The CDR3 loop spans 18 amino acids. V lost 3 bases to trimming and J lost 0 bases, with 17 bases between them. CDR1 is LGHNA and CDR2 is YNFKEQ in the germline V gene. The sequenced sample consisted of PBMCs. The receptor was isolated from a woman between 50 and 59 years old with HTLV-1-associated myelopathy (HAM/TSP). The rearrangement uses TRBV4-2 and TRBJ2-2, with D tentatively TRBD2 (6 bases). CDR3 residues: CASSHLPSVAANTGELFF. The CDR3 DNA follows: TGTGCCAGCAGCCACCTACCTTCGGTAGCGGCGAACACCGGGGAGCTGTTTTTT.